A selection of T cell receptor beta chains follows, all from one sample in a study of cytomegalovirus exposure and HLA in healthy donors. The data were produced by immunoSEQ multiplex PCR, yet TCRdb's version contains in-frame clones alone and is incomplete. The sample lists about 150,000 clones, 75% to 90% occurring once. Input material: PBMCs. The receptors were sampled from a man in his thirties or forties in good health and CMV-seropositive. The CDR3 runs from the conserved cysteine through the conserved F or W. The order of the fields is D gene, V gene, J gene, clone size, CDR3 DNA, CDR3 protein. D genes are given only for firm matches. Not every row has a clone size; where given, it reads once, few, many or a size class.

d_call: -
v_call: TRBV18
j_call: TRBJ2-5
clone_size: -
cdr3_nt: TGTGCCAGCTCACTTCTTCGGGATTCTCAAGAGACCCAGTACTTC
cdr3_aa: CASSLLRDSQETQYF

d_call: TRBD2
v_call: TRBV28
j_call: TRBJ2-3
clone_size: -
cdr3_nt: TGTGCCAGCAGTGGCCGACTAGCGGGACGGTCGGATACGCAGTATTTT
cdr3_aa: CASSGRLAGRSDTQYF

d_call: -
v_call: TRBV27
j_call: TRBJ2-7
clone_size: -
cdr3_nt: TGTGCCAGCAGTTTATCACGGGAGACCCCCTACGAGCAGTACTTC
cdr3_aa: CASSLSRETPYEQYF

d_call: -
v_call: TRBV25-1
j_call: TRBJ1-1
clone_size: -
cdr3_nt: TGTGCCAGCACCCCCTGGGGCCCCGCCGAACGCACTGAAGCTTTCTTT
cdr3_aa: CASTPWGPAERTEAFF

d_call: TRBD2
v_call: TRBV9
j_call: TRBJ2-3
clone_size: -
cdr3_nt: TGTGCCAGCAGCGTAGGGGTTAGCGGGAGGGCCGCAGATACGCAGTATTTT
cdr3_aa: CASSVGVSGRAADTQYF

d_call: -
v_call: TRBV19
j_call: TRBJ1-1
clone_size: -
cdr3_nt: TGTGCCAGTAGTATACTGCCCACAGGGCCCACTGAAGCTTTCTTT
cdr3_aa: CASSILPTGPTEAFF

d_call: -
v_call: TRBV20-1
j_call: TRBJ1-1
clone_size: -
cdr3_nt: TGCAGTGCTAGAAGACAGGCTGGTTATTTCTTT
cdr3_aa: CSARRQAGYFF

d_call: -
v_call: TRBV5-1
j_call: TRBJ2-7
clone_size: once
cdr3_nt: TGCGCCAGCAGTCCCGACAGCTCCTACGAGCAGTACTTC
cdr3_aa: CASSPDSSYEQYF

d_call: -
v_call: TRBV6-6
j_call: TRBJ2-1
clone_size: -
cdr3_nt: TGTGCCAGCAGTTCCGCGGGTCATGAGCAGTTCTTC
cdr3_aa: CASSSAGHEQFF

d_call: TRBD1
v_call: TRBV5-4
j_call: TRBJ2-2
clone_size: few
cdr3_nt: TGTGCCAGCAGTTCTGAATTGACAGGGGCCGGGGAGCTGTTTTTT
cdr3_aa: CASSSELTGAGELFF

d_call: -
v_call: TRBV27
j_call: TRBJ1-4
clone_size: few
cdr3_nt: TGTGCCAGCAGTTTATTAAGAGCAACTAATGAAAAACTGTTTTTT
cdr3_aa: CASSLLRATNEKLFF

d_call: TRBD2
v_call: TRBV10-2
j_call: TRBJ2-7
clone_size: -
cdr3_nt: TGCGCCAGCAGTGAGACTAGCGGGAACTACGAGCAGTACTTC
cdr3_aa: CASSETSGNYEQYF

d_call: TRBD1
v_call: TRBV13
j_call: TRBJ2-7
clone_size: few
cdr3_nt: TGTGCCAGCAGCATGGCCCGGACAGGGTTGAACTACGAGCAGTACTTC
cdr3_aa: CASSMARTGLNYEQYF

d_call: TRBD1
v_call: TRBV6-1
j_call: TRBJ2-3
clone_size: few
cdr3_nt: TGTGCCAGCAGTGATGGGACAGGGAGGGATACGCAGTATTTT
cdr3_aa: CASSDGTGRDTQYF

d_call: -
v_call: TRBV4-1
j_call: TRBJ1-5
clone_size: once
cdr3_nt: TGCGCCAGCAGCCAGCCGGGACATGGCAGGGAGCCCCAGCATTTT
cdr3_aa: CASSQPGHGREPQHF

d_call: -
v_call: TRBV13
j_call: TRBJ2-2
clone_size: few
cdr3_nt: TGTGCCAGCACCTCCGGGACTTTGAACACCGGGGAGCTGTTTTTT
cdr3_aa: CASTSGTLNTGELFF

d_call: -
v_call: TRBV7-9
j_call: TRBJ2-4
clone_size: -
cdr3_nt: TGTGCCAGCAGCTTGTCTCGGACAGAGCTAGCCAAAAACATTCAGTACTTC
cdr3_aa: CASSLSRTELAKNIQYF

d_call: -
v_call: TRBV14
j_call: TRBJ2-1
clone_size: -
cdr3_nt: TGTGCCAGCAGCCAAATGTCTAGCAGCGCCTACAATGAGCAGTTCTTC
cdr3_aa: CASSQMSSSAYNEQFF

d_call: -
v_call: TRBV4-2
j_call: TRBJ2-6
clone_size: few
cdr3_nt: TGTGCCAGCACAGGGCCGAGTGGGGCCAACGTCCTGACTTTC
cdr3_aa: CASTGPSGANVLTF

d_call: TRBD2
v_call: TRBV4-3
j_call: TRBJ2-3
clone_size: -
cdr3_nt: TGCGCCAGCAGCATCAGCGGGGGGGTTTCAGATACGCAGTATTTT
cdr3_aa: CASSISGGVSDTQYF

d_call: TRBD1
v_call: TRBV6-5
j_call: TRBJ1-5
clone_size: -
cdr3_nt: TGTGCCAGCAGGCCACAGGGGGTCAATCAGCCCCAGCATTTT
cdr3_aa: CASRPQGVNQPQHF

d_call: -
v_call: TRBV4-1
j_call: TRBJ1-2
clone_size: -
cdr3_nt: TGCGCCAGCAGCCAAGAGAAAGGGGCGAACTATGGCTACACCTTC
cdr3_aa: CASSQEKGANYGYTF

d_call: TRBD2
v_call: TRBV9
j_call: TRBJ2-3
clone_size: -
cdr3_nt: TGTGCCAGCAGCGTAGTCCCTAGCGGGGGGGCGAGGGATACGCAGTATTTT
cdr3_aa: CASSVVPSGGARDTQYF

d_call: -
v_call: TRBV9
j_call: TRBJ1-2
clone_size: few
cdr3_nt: TGTGCCAGCAGCTCATTCACGGGGGGCTACACCTTC
cdr3_aa: CASSSFTGGYTF

d_call: TRBD1
v_call: TRBV5-6
j_call: TRBJ1-2
clone_size: -
cdr3_nt: TGTGCCAGCAGCTTGGTGCAGGGGGCAGGGGGCTACACCTTC
cdr3_aa: CASSLVQGAGGYTF

d_call: TRBD2
v_call: TRBV7-8
j_call: TRBJ2-7
clone_size: -
cdr3_nt: TGTGCCAGCGAAACGGGACTAGCGGGGAACGAGCAGTACTTC
cdr3_aa: CASETGLAGNEQYF

d_call: TRBD1
v_call: TRBV5-4
j_call: TRBJ2-6
clone_size: once
cdr3_nt: TGTGCCAGCAGCTCGCAGGGGGCGCTTGGGGCCAACGTCCTGACTTTC
cdr3_aa: CASSSQGALGANVLTF

d_call: -
v_call: TRBV28
j_call: TRBJ2-1
clone_size: -
cdr3_nt: TGTGCCAGCAGTCCTCAGCGTATCTCCTACAATGAGCAGTTCTTC
cdr3_aa: CASSPQRISYNEQFF

d_call: TRBD1
v_call: TRBV5-6
j_call: TRBJ1-4
clone_size: -
cdr3_nt: TGTGCCAGCAGATGGACAGGGGGTAATGAAAAACTGTTTTTT
cdr3_aa: CASRWTGGNEKLFF

d_call: -
v_call: TRBV6-5
j_call: TRBJ1-1
clone_size: -
cdr3_nt: TGTGCCAGCAGTTACCGAGAGGGGGCTGAAGCTTTCTTT
cdr3_aa: CASSYREGAEAFF

d_call: TRBD2
v_call: TRBV27
j_call: TRBJ2-3
clone_size: -
cdr3_nt: TGTGCCAGCACACCTCAGCGGGAGGTCCCAGATACGCAGTATTTT
cdr3_aa: CASTPQREVPDTQYF

d_call: -
v_call: TRBV9
j_call: TRBJ2-2
clone_size: -
cdr3_nt: TGTGCCAGCAGCGATAATTTACAGGTTACGGTGACCGGGGAGCTGTTTTTT
cdr3_aa: CASSDNLQVTVTGELFF

d_call: TRBD1
v_call: TRBV10-1
j_call: TRBJ2-3
clone_size: -
cdr3_nt: TGCGCCAGCGACAATAAGCCGGGACAGGGAGGATATTTT
cdr3_aa: CASDNKPGQGGYF

d_call: -
v_call: TRBV25-1
j_call: TRBJ1-1
clone_size: few
cdr3_nt: TGTGCCAGCACCTCCGGGAGGTCACGAGGCACTGAAGCTTTCTTT
cdr3_aa: CASTSGRSRGTEAFF

d_call: TRBD1
v_call: TRBV9
j_call: TRBJ2-2
clone_size: -
cdr3_nt: TGTGCCAGCAGCGCCCGACAGGGGGCGAACACCGGGGAGCTGTTTTTT
cdr3_aa: CASSARQGANTGELFF

d_call: TRBD2
v_call: TRBV6-5
j_call: TRBJ2-3
clone_size: -
cdr3_nt: TGTGCCAGCTATCCCTGGGCGGGAGGCACAGATACGCAGTATTTT
cdr3_aa: CASYPWAGGTDTQYF

d_call: -
v_call: TRBV4-3
j_call: TRBJ2-7
clone_size: -
cdr3_nt: TGCGCCAGCAGCCAAGCGCAGGGAACCTCCTACGAGCAGTACTTC
cdr3_aa: CASSQAQGTSYEQYF

d_call: TRBD1
v_call: TRBV7-8
j_call: TRBJ2-1
clone_size: once
cdr3_nt: TGTGCCAGCAGCTTTATCTCTGGGACAGCCTATTACAATGAGCAGTTCTTC
cdr3_aa: CASSFISGTAYYNEQFF

d_call: TRBD2
v_call: TRBV5-1
j_call: TRBJ2-7
clone_size: -
cdr3_nt: TGCGCCAGCAGCTTGGCCGGGCAAGCGGGAGGGCCTCAGCAGTACTTC
cdr3_aa: CASSLAGQAGGPQQYF

d_call: TRBD1
v_call: TRBV9
j_call: TRBJ1-5
clone_size: -
cdr3_nt: TGTGCCAGCAGTACCGGGACAGAGAATAGCAATCAGCCCCAGCATTTT
cdr3_aa: CASSTGTENSNQPQHF

d_call: -
v_call: TRBV7-8
j_call: TRBJ2-7
clone_size: -
cdr3_nt: TGTGCCAGCAGCCCTAGGGAGCTGGCTGAGTACGAGCAGTACTTC
cdr3_aa: CASSPRELAEYEQYF

d_call: -
v_call: TRBV5-1
j_call: TRBJ1-1
clone_size: -
cdr3_nt: TGCGCCAGCAGCTACAGGGTGAACACTGAAGCTTTCTTT
cdr3_aa: CASSYRVNTEAFF

d_call: TRBD2
v_call: TRBV7-9
j_call: TRBJ2-1
clone_size: -
cdr3_nt: TGTGCCAGCAGCTTAGGGCGGGGGGCATCCTACAATGAGCAGTTCTTC
cdr3_aa: CASSLGRGASYNEQFF

d_call: -
v_call: TRBV6-1
j_call: TRBJ2-5
clone_size: -
cdr3_nt: TGTGCCAGCAGTCGGACTTTGCCGGAGACCCAGTACTTC
cdr3_aa: CASSRTLPETQYF

d_call: -
v_call: TRBV11-2
j_call: TRBJ2-3
clone_size: -
cdr3_nt: TGTGCCAGCAGCTTTCGATCGGGGGATTCAGATACGCAGTATTTT
cdr3_aa: CASSFRSGDSDTQYF

d_call: TRBD2
v_call: TRBV9
j_call: TRBJ2-3
clone_size: -
cdr3_nt: TGTGCCAGCAGCGGACCGGGACTAGCTGACAGCACAGATACGCAGTATTTT
cdr3_aa: CASSGPGLADSTDTQYF

d_call: -
v_call: TRBV7-9
j_call: TRBJ2-2
clone_size: few
cdr3_nt: TGTTCCAGCAGCCCTCCGGGGGTTCTCACCGGGGAGCTGTTTTTT
cdr3_aa: CSSSPPGVLTGELFF

d_call: -
v_call: TRBV1
j_call: TRBJ1-1
clone_size: -
cdr3_nt: TGCACCAGCAGCCTGGAGGGGGCAGAGAACACTGAAGCTTTCTTT
cdr3_aa: CTSSLEGAENTEAFF

d_call: -
v_call: TRBV6-5
j_call: TRBJ1-5
clone_size: -
cdr3_nt: TGTGCCAGCAGTTGGTCAGGGGACAATCAGCCCCAGCATTTT
cdr3_aa: CASSWSGDNQPQHF

d_call: TRBD2
v_call: TRBV6-1
j_call: TRBJ2-3
clone_size: -
cdr3_nt: TGTGCCAGCAGACCCGGGGGGGCTGATACGCAGTATTTT
cdr3_aa: CASRPGGADTQYF

d_call: -
v_call: TRBV7-2
j_call: TRBJ1-4
clone_size: few
cdr3_nt: TGTGCCAGCAGCTTAGGTACGGAGAATGAAAAACTGTTTTTT
cdr3_aa: CASSLGTENEKLFF

d_call: -
v_call: TRBV5-6
j_call: TRBJ2-7
clone_size: -
cdr3_nt: TGTGCCAGCAGCTTGGGGGCAGTATCCTACGAGCAGTACTTC
cdr3_aa: CASSLGAVSYEQYF

d_call: -
v_call: TRBV27
j_call: TRBJ1-2
clone_size: -
cdr3_nt: TGTGCCAGCAGTCCCAGCGTTAACTATGGCTACACCTTC
cdr3_aa: CASSPSVNYGYTF

d_call: TRBD2
v_call: TRBV2
j_call: TRBJ2-3
clone_size: -
cdr3_nt: TGTGCCAGCAGTGGAATCAGCGGGGGTGCCACTAGCACAGATACGCAGTATTTT
cdr3_aa: CASSGISGGATSTDTQYF